This TCR beta chain is drawn from a study of blood T cell repertoires in COVID-19 (dated by TCRdb to between 2020 and 2021). About the full investigation: The collaborator samples originated in the United States, Italy and Spain and spanned the acute and convalescent phases of COVID-19. The prospective study material was composed of cDNA or gDNA derived from T cells, B-cell-depleted T cells, or PBMCs. The dataset comprised deeply sampled blood TCRbeta repertoires from subjects exposed to, actively infected with, or recovered from COVID-19. The repertoires were released in a freely available public database intended as a resource for research on the immune response to SARS-CoV-2. Samples were obtained from the ongoing ImmuneRACE study (first 160 participants) and from 1,254 subjects provided by 6 global collaborators. Nearly every sample came with metadata listing a de-identified subject ID, COVID-19 status, age in years and sex. HLA class I and class II types, where available, came from metadata supplied by the sample provider rather than from assay-based typing. General findings and caveats noted by the study authors: The amount of clinical and demographic metadata varied by source and participant and was provided uncurated.

Inclusive of the bounding cysteine and phenylalanine, the CDR3 is 14 residues long. The retained sequence is limited to the CDR3, 42 bases, with the frame set at the first base. CDR1 MNHEY and CDR2 SVGEGT were looked up in the germline V gene. V is cut by 2 bases and J by 3 bases, and the space between the germline ends is 8 bases. TCRbeta CDR3 regions were amplified from genomic DNA using the immunoSEQ Assay, a bias-controlled multiplex PCR. On the study's bioinformatics: The number of nucleated cells in each sample was estimated from the amplification of reference gene primers within the assay. To quantify the absolute abundance of each unique TCRbeta CDR3 rearrangement, sequence reads were collapsed and filtered. For each sample, productive Simpson clonality was calculated by taking the square root of Simpson's diversity index across productive rearrangements. The immuneACCESS repertoire file appears here via TCRdb, limited to in-frame rearrangements. These files lack a portion of the clones; in checked studies, under half of the deficit traces to unresolved V genes, and the cause of the others is not known. The V and J calls and the clone size are those of that table, but D and trimming were determined from the DNA. The sample has fewer than 350,000 clones on record, 85% of them singletons. 1.5% to 2% of the sample belongs to the ten largest clones.

A word on this clone: The specificity of this receptor is unknown. Base qualities are not at hand, and no much larger clone is one base apart.

Enrolling through a virtual design, the prospective study's participants ranged in age from about 18 to 89 years and lived across some 22 United States geographic areas. In the prospective study, cohorts were assigned on the basis of participant-reported clinical history obtained from a screening survey and a study questionnaire. Exposed participants had been in contact, within 2 weeks of entering the study, with a person who had a PCR-confirmed or clinician-diagnosed case of COVID-19. In the prospective study, mobile phlebotomists collected whole blood, serum and a nasopharyngeal or oropharyngeal swab from each participant. Participants in the prospective study had the option to provide additional blood draws and questionnaires over a roughly 2-month period. Blood samples from the prospective study were shipped frozen or at room temperature prior to DNA extraction.

The receptor was isolated from a woman aged 30 to 39 who had been exposed to COVID-19. The rearrangement joined TRBV6-2 or TRBV6-3 to TRBJ1-5, with the D gene uncertain. The sample consisted of PBMCs or T cells enriched from blood (not recorded which). The CDR3 region: CASSYAAANQPQHF. The DNA sequence is TGTGCCAGCAGTTACGCGGCAGCCAATCAGCCCCAGCATTTT.